The 30 T cell receptor beta chains reported below all come from one sample, sequenced in a study of beta chain features in type 1 diabetes. All of the isolated RNA was reverse transcribed, so expressed TCRB transcripts were sequenced. Produced via immunoSEQ multiplex PCR; TCRdb's table is partial and in-frame only. The table lists around 320,000 clones, 13% to 15% of them singletons, with 5.5% to 7.5% in the top ten. Sequenced: central memory CD4+ T cells from blood. These receptors were obtained from a man aged 30 to 39 in good health.

The chain carries TRBV27 and TRBJ1-5, with D perhaps TRBD1 (6 bases). There are 14 residues in the CDR3. Germline loops: CDR1 MNHEY, CDR2 SMNVEV (reference sequence). Trimming shortened V by 5 bases and J by 10 bases, and 18 bases separated the two germline ends. CDR3 in DNA: TGTGCCAGCAGTCAGGGGTCCAGGAACCAACCCCAGCATTTT. It encodes CASSQGSRNQPQHF.

This clone was seen a handful of times. This chain joins TRBV5-4 and TRBJ2-1; no reliable D call. Trimming cost V 4 bases and J 0 bases, with 11 bases left between them. CDR1 and CDR2 from the germline V gene are SGHNT and YYREEE (reference sequence). The length of the CDR3 is 15 residues. The CDR3 nucleotides are TGTGCCAGCAGCCGTCGCACGAGCTCCTACAATGAGCAGTTCTTC. Protein product: CASSRRTSSYNEQFF.

In its sample, this clone was seen many times. The CDR3 here is CASSGDRLYGYTF. For the CDR3, the DNA is TGTGCCAGCAGCGGGGACAGACTCTATGGCTACACCTTC. V usage is TRBV7-8 and J usage is TRBJ1-2, with TRBD1 matching 7 bases. CDR1 is SGHVS, CDR2 FQNEAQ, per germline. The CDR3 spans 13 residues. Trimming cost V 5 bases and J 4 bases; bases outside gene matches: 4. Variable domain in full (rest from reference TRBV7-8 and TRBJ1-2): GAGVSQSPRYKVAKRGQDVALRCDPISGHVSLFWYQQALGQGPEFLTYFQNEAQLDKSGLPSDRFFAERPEGSVSTLKIQRTQQEDSAVYLCASSGDRLYGYTFGSGTRLTVV.

This clone was seen ten or more times. The V gene is TRBV5-6, the J gene TRBJ2-7; no reliable D call. This CDR3 region has 14 residues. Germline loops: CDR1 SGHDT, CDR2 YYEEEE. Trimming stripped 0 bases from V and 4 bases from J, with 11 bases between. The chain's CDR3 is CASSLGGGGYEQYV. The CDR3 coding sequence is TGTGCCAGCAGCTTGGGAGGCGGTGGGTACGAGCAGTACGTC.

This clone was found many times. The chain couples TRBV14 to TRBJ1-2, with D unresolved. The CDR3 totals 13 residues. Trimming took 3 bases from V and 5 from J, leaving 10 bases between them. The germline gives CDR1 SGHDN, CDR2 FVKESK. CDR3 in amino acids: CASSHQNSYGYTF. For the CDR3, the DNA is TGTGCCAGCAGCCACCAAAATTCGTATGGCTACACCTTC.

The J gene is TRBJ1-5, the V gene TRBV27; maybe TRBD1 (6 bases). The ends were cut back, 6 bases at V and 4 bases at J, with 10 bases in the middle. Germline loops: CDR1 MNHEY, CDR2 SMNVEV (reference sequence). The CDR3 consists of 13 residues. DNA for the CDR3: TGTGCCAGCAGACTACAGGGTAATCAGCCCCAGCATTTT. Its translation is CASRLQGNQPQHF.

This chain links TRBV4-1 with TRBJ2-1; no clear D gene. CDR1 MGHRA and CDR2 YSYEKL come from the germline V gene. The V and J ends lost 0 bases and 7 bases respectively, with 10 bases between them. The CDR3 totals 14 residues. The CDR3 loop is CASSQDRAGNEQFF. The DNA for the CDR3 is TGCGCCAGCAGCCAAGACCGGGCCGGGAATGAGCAGTTCTTC.

This chain uses TRBV5-6 with TRBJ2-3; no clear D gene. V lost 0 bases and J lost 8, with 13 bases in between. There are 14 residues in the CDR3. Germline-derived CDR1 and CDR2 are SGHDT and YYEEEE. The CDR3 bases are TGTGCCAGCAGCTTGGTTGGTTGGACGAGTACGCAGTATTTT. This sequence encodes CASSLVGWTSTQYF.

This sequence joins TRBV11-3 and TRBJ2-1, with D perhaps matching TRBD1 (6 bases). CDR1 is SGHNT, CDR2 YENEEA, per germline. Trimming took 3 bases from V and 6 from J, leaving 12 bases between them. This CDR3 comprises 14 residues. The CDR3: CASSLDSLSNEQFF. The CDR3 DNA sequence: TGTGCCAGCAGCTTGGACAGTTTGAGCAATGAGCAGTTCTTC.

The V and J genes are TRBV4-3 and TRBJ1-3; D might be TRBD1 (5 bases). This CDR3 has 15 amino acids. V was pared by 0 bases and J by 6 bases, with 12 bases between. Germline loops: CDR1 LGHNA, CDR2 YSLEER. CDR3 sequence (DNA): TGCGCCAGCAGCCAAGATAGTGACAGACCAAACACCATATATTTT. Protein sequence: CASSQDSDRPNTIYF.

This clone was picked up a small number of times. The chain combines TRBV7-2 with TRBJ2-1; tentative D call: TRBD2 (6 bases). Germline-derived CDR1 and CDR2 are SGHTA and FQGNSA. V was shortened by 2 bases and J by 6 bases, with 11 bases between the two germline ends. CDR3 size: 14 residues. CDR3 bases: TGTGCCAGCAGCTTATACTCGGGAGCCAATGAGCAGTTCTTC. It codes for CASSLYSGANEQFF.

V gene TRBV25-1 combines with J gene TRBJ2-3, with a possible D match to TRBD2 (6 bases). CDR3 size: 15 residues. Per the germline V gene, CDR1 is MGHDK and CDR2 is SYGVNS. V was clipped by 4 bases and J by 3 bases, with 14 bases between them. CDR3: CASSGIREMTDTQYF. CDR3 DNA: TGTGCCAGCAGTGGGATCCGGGAGATGACAGATACGCAGTATTTT.

This clone was counted a few times. This chain joins TRBV7-2 and TRBJ2-1, with D hard to call. Between the trimmed V and J ends, which lost 2 bases and 6 bases, there was a span of 11 bases. CDR1 and CDR2 (germline): SGHTA, FQGNSA. The CDR3 is made up of 14 amino acids. As DNA, the CDR3 is TGTGCCAGCAGCTTAAGTCGACAACTCAATGAGCAGTTCTTC. This encodes CASSLSRQLNEQFF.

The rearrangement links TRBV27 to TRBJ1-1; D is perhaps TRBD1 (6 bases). CDR3 length: 18 residues. V was clipped by 6 bases and J by 0 bases, with 23 bases between them. In germline, CDR1 is MNHEY, CDR2 SMNVEV (reference sequence). The CDR3 here is CASRSFRIRGDMNTEAFF. CDR3 DNA sequence: TGTGCCAGCAGATCCTTTAGAATTCGCGGGGACATGAACACTGAAGCTTTCTTT.

The CDR3 DNA reads as TGCGCCAGCAGCCAAGACGACTCTGGAAACACCATATATTTT. It translates to CASSQDDSGNTIYF. The gene calls are TRBV4-3 and TRBJ1-3; D call uncertain. The CDR3 is 14 amino acids. Germline assignment: CDR1 LGHNA and CDR2 YSLEER. The ends were cut back, 0 bases at V and 0 bases at J, with 3 bases in the middle.

This clone was detected many times. The J gene is TRBJ2-1, the V gene TRBV9; 10 bases are a match to TRBD1. J gave up 9 bases and V 0 bases, and 3 bases lay outside the gene matches. Germline CDR1 reads SGDLS; CDR2 reads YYNGEE. This CDR3 is 14 amino acids long. The CDR3 is CASSVGGTGVEQFF. The CDR3 DNA reads TGTGCCAGCAGCGTAGGGGGGACAGGGGTTGAGCAGTTCTTC.

This clone was counted only a few times. V gene TRBV7-7 combines with J gene TRBJ2-7, with D perhaps TRBD1 (6 bases). Between the trimmed V and J ends, which lost 5 bases and 7 bases, there was a span of 15 bases. The CDR3 is made up of 13 amino acids. Looked up from germline, CDR1 is SSHAT and CDR2 is FNYEAQ (reference sequence). For the CDR3, the DNA is TGTGCCAGCAGCATCGACAGGCAAGGGGAGCAGTACTTC. This sequence encodes CASSIDRQGEQYF. Combining the CDR3 with reference TRBV7-7 and TRBJ2-7 gives the whole variable domain GAGVSQSPRYKVTKRGQDVTLRCDPISSHATLYWYQQALGQGPEFLTYFNYEAQPDKSGLPSDRFSAERPEGSISTLTIQRTEQRDSAMYRCASSIDRQGEQYFGPGTRLTVT.

This clone appeared a few times. The V call is TRBV7-3, the J call TRBJ2-2, with D possibly called TRBD1 or TRBD2 (6 bases each). The CDR3 spans 17 residues. Germline V gives CDR1 SGHTA, CDR2 FQGTGA. Between the trimmed V and J ends, which lost 5 bases and 5 bases, there was a span of 21 bases. In DNA form, the CDR3 reads TGTGCCAGCAGCCCTAGCCGAGGAGGGGGGCTGACCGGGGAGCTGTTTTTT. Protein sequence: CASSPSRGGGLTGELFF.

The sample holds a few counts of this clone. The rearrangement links TRBV27 to TRBJ2-2; 7 nucleotides align to TRBD2. V dropped 5 bases and J dropped 7; count of bases not matched to a gene: 4. Germline V gene lookup returns CDR1 MNHEY and CDR2 SMNVEV (reference sequence). The length of the CDR3 is 13 residues. The CDR3 bases are TGTGCCAGCAGTCCGGGACTAAGCGGGGAGCTGTTTTTT. It codes for CASSPGLSGELFF.

This clone was observed many times. DNA of the CDR3: TGTGCCAGCAGCCTCGGGACTAGCGGGAGCCGCTCCACAGATACGCAGTATTTT. This gives the protein CASSLGTSGSRSTDTQYF. V usage is TRBV4-2 and J usage is TRBJ2-3; TRBD2 agrees at 14 bases. The CDR3 runs 18 residues. The V gene's germline CDR1 is LGHNA and CDR2 YNFKEQ. The V gene end was trimmed by 4 bases and the J gene end by 2 bases; junction bases not matched to a gene: 8.

V gene TRBV7-2 combines with J gene TRBJ2-3; 15 bases line up with TRBD2. The germline V gene encodes CDR1 SGHTA and CDR2 FQGNSA. After removal of 4 bases from V and 10 bases from J, the junction contained 3 bases not matched to a gene. CDR3 size: 14 residues. The CDR3, as DNA: TGTGCCAGCAGCTCGGGACTAGCGGGGGGTGCGCAGTATTTT. Its translation is CASSSGLAGGAQYF.

The CDR3 protein is CAWGIGSYEQYV. CDR3 DNA: TGTGCCTGGGGAATCGGCTCCTACGAGCAGTACGTC. The genes are TRBV30 and TRBJ2-7; D unresolved. The germline V gene encodes CDR1 GTSNPN and CDR2 SVGIG (reference sequence). The CDR3 spans 12 residues. V lost 5 bases, J lost 0 bases, and 8 bases lay in between.

Many counts were recorded for this clone. The V gene is TRBV5-5, the J gene TRBJ2-7; the match to TRBD2 covers 7 bases. The trim removed 1 base at V and 2 bases at J, leaving 6 bases unmatched. CDR1 and CDR2 (germline): SGHKS, YYEKEE (reference sequence). This CDR3 contains 15 residues. The CDR3 spells CASSLISAGAYEQYF. The CDR3 DNA is TGTGCCAGCAGCTTGATTTCGGCGGGGGCCTACGAGCAGTACTTC.

The CDR3 DNA is TGTGCCCAGCCGGCCGGTAGCGCAAACACCGGGGAGCTGTTTTTT. Protein: CAQPAGSANTGELFF. The gene calls are TRBV7-9 and TRBJ2-2; perhaps TRBD2 as D (5 bases). The V and J ends lost 11 bases and 2 bases respectively, with 18 bases between them. CDR3 length: 15 amino acids. Germline lookup yields CDR1 SEHNR and CDR2 FQNEAQ (reference sequence).

This clone has only a few counts. This sequence joins TRBV10-1 and TRBJ2-4; possible D gene TRBD2, 5 bases. Germline CDR1 reads WNHNN; CDR2 reads SYGVQD (reference sequence). V gave up 0 bases and J gave up 1 base, with 7 bases separating them. CDR3 length: 15 amino acids. The CDR3 nucleotides are TGCGCCAGCAGTGAGTCCCGAGGGGCCAAAAACATTCAGTACTTC. Its translation is CASSESRGAKNIQYF.

Remarks on this clone: This specimen includes other DNA sequences encoding the same CDR3. This chain joins TRBV6-5 and TRBJ2-7; D call uncertain. This CDR3 comprises 14 residues. CDR1 MNHEY and CDR2 SVGAGI come from the germline V gene. The V end was cut by 6 bases, the J end by 0 bases, with 12 bases between. The CDR3 is CASRRTASSYEQYF. CDR3 sequence (DNA): TGTGCCAGCAGACGGACGGCGAGCTCCTACGAGCAGTACTTC.

This clone occurred a few times. The V and J genes are TRBV5-1 and TRBJ1-1, with TRBD1 matching over 7 bases. The trim removed 2 bases at V and 0 bases at J, leaving 4 bases unmatched. This CDR3 is 15 amino acids long. In germline, CDR1 is SGHRS, CDR2 YFSETQ. The CDR3 nucleotides are TGCGCCAGCAGCTTACAGGGGCACATGAACACTGAAGCTTTCTTT. Translating gives CASSLQGHMNTEAFF.

This clone was recorded a few times. The V gene is TRBV6-5, the J gene TRBJ2-2, with D unresolved. Trimming shortened V by 6 bases and J by 1 base, and 6 bases separated the two germline ends. The germline CDR1 and CDR2 sequences are MNHEY and SVGAGI. CDR3 length: 13 amino acids. CDR3 sequence: CASRGLNTGELFF. CDR3 bases: TGTGCCAGCAGAGGATTGAACACCGGGGAGCTGTTTTTT.

The V and J genes are TRBV6-6 and TRBJ2-7; D gene uncertain. The length of the CDR3 is 13 residues. Germline CDR1 is MNHNY and CDR2 is SVGAGI (reference sequence). Trimming removed 6 bases from V and 3 bases from J, with 12 bases in between. As DNA, the CDR3 is TGTGCCAGCAGCCCACAGATCTACTACGAGCAGTACGTC. This codes for CASSPQIYYEQYV.

The chain joins TRBV5-1 to TRBJ2-3; a possible D gene is TRBD1 (6 bases). The ends were cut back, 3 bases at V and 0 bases at J, with 14 bases in the middle. This CDR3 has 16 amino acids. Germline lookup yields CDR1 SGHRS and CDR2 YFSETQ. The CDR3: CASSWMTGSSTDTQYF. CDR3 nucleotide sequence: TGCGCCAGCAGCTGGATGACAGGCTCAAGCACAGATACGCAGTATTTT.